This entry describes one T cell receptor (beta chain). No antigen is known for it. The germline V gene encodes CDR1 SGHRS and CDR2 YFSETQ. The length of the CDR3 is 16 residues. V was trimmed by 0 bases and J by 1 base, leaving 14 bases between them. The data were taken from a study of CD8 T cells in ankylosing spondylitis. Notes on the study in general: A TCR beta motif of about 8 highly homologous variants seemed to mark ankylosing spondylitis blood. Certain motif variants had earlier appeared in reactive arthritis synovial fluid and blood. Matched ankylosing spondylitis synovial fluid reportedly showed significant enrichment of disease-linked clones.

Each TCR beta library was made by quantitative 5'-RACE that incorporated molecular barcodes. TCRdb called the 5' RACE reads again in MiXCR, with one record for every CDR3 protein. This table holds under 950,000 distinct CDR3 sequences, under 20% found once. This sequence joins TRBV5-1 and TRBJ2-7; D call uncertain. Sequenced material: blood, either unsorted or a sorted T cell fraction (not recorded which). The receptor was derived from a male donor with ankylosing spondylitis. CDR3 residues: CASSLELIVSSYEQYF. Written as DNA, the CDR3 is TGCGCCAGCAGCTTGGAATTAATTGTCAGTTCCTACGAGCAGTACTTC.